The next 8 T cell receptor beta chains were all read from a single sample in a study of CD8 T cells in Susac syndrome. Random-hexamer reverse transcription was applied to about 0.45 to 1 ug RNA. MiXCR, run by TCRdb on the immunoSEQ multiplex PCR reads, gives a single entry per CDR3 protein. The data contain about 180,000 distinct CDR3 sequences, 90% to 97% of them singletons. The specimen sequenced was CD4+ T cells from PBMCs. Source of these receptors: a human donor with multiple sclerosis.

This sequence joins TRBV9 and TRBJ1-6; D ambiguous. The length of the CDR3 is 13 residues. Trimming cost V 0 bases and J 7 bases, with 5 bases left between them. Germline CDR1 and CDR2: SGDLS and YYNGEE. CDR3 bases: TGTGCCAGCAGCGTAGCTCCCAATTCACCCCTCCACTTT. Protein: CASSVAPNSPLHF.

This chain uses TRBV7-6 with TRBJ2-7, with TRBD1 matching 7 bases. Germline assignment: CDR1 SGHVS and CDR2 FNYEAQ. This CDR3 spans 12 amino acids. J was trimmed by 3 bases and V by 9 bases; bases with no gene match: 5. CDR3 sequence (DNA): TGTGCCAGTGGGGACAGTTTCTACGAGCAGTACTTC. This gives the protein CASGDSFYEQYF.

The gene calls are TRBV20-1 and TRBJ1-1, with TRBD1 as a possible D gene (6 bases). The CDR3 is made up of 12 amino acids. V gave up 5 bases and J gave up 0 bases, with 7 bases separating them. Germline CDR1 and CDR2: DFQATT and SNEGSKA (reference sequence). The CDR3 bases are TGCAGTGCTTGGACAGTGAACACTGAAGCTTTCTTT. It encodes CSAWTVNTEAFF.

Only one count was recorded for this clonotype. Written as DNA, the CDR3 is TGTGCCAGCAGTTTTCCCCTGGGGGGAAACACTGAAGCTTTCTTT. Translated: CASSFPLGGNTEAFF. V and J are TRBV28 and TRBJ1-1; D might be TRBD1 (5 bases). CDR1 and CDR2 from the germline V gene are MDHEN and SYDVKM. This CDR3 has 15 residues. Trimming removed 3 bases at V and 2 bases at J, with 13 bases between.

This rearrangement joins TRBV2 to TRBJ2-4; 7 bases align to TRBD1. Germline V gene data show CDR1 as SNHLY and CDR2 as FYNNEI. CDR3 length equals 14 residues. Trimming at V came to 5 bases and at J to 2 bases, leaving 3 bases not matched to a gene. The DNA for the CDR3 is TGTGCCAGCAGTCAACAGGGGACCAAAAACATTCAGTACTTC. Its translation: CASSQQGTKNIQYF.

This chain links TRBV20-1 with TRBJ2-1, with 8 nucleotides matching TRBD2. V gave up 6 bases and J gave up 4 bases; unmatched junction bases: 11. Germline CDR1 is DFQATT and CDR2 is SNEGSKA (reference sequence). This CDR3 spans 15 amino acids. CDR3 in DNA: TGCAGTGCCCCCGGAGCGGGGGCCCAATACAATGAGCAGTTCTTC. Residues: CSAPGAGAQYNEQFF.

This clonotype came up a few times. V and J are TRBV6-6 and TRBJ1-6; D remains ambiguous. Germline V CDR1 and CDR2: MNHNY, SVGAGI (reference sequence). V lost 6 bases to trimming and J lost 10 bases, with 13 bases between them. There are 13 residues in the CDR3. The DNA for the CDR3 is TGTGCCAGCAGCCATACGAGCGAATCACCCCTCCACTTT. Residues: CASSHTSESPLHF.

This clonotype was seen just once. The V and J genes are TRBV3-1 and TRBJ2-7, with 9 bases fitting TRBD2. This CDR3 has 15 residues. Germline assignment: CDR1 LGHDT and CDR2 YNNKEL (reference sequence). V lost 4 bases and J lost 3; bases outside the gene matches: 7. CDR3 amino acids: CASSPTRGGGYEQYF. For the CDR3, the DNA is TGTGCCAGCAGCCCCACGCGCGGGGGGGGCTACGAGCAGTACTTC.